These 29 T cell receptor beta chains came from one sample sequenced in a study of blood T cell repertoires in COVID-19. Repertoires were generated with immunoSEQ multiplex PCR, while TCRdb's copy carries only in-frame clones and drops some. The sample contains tens of thousands of clones, approximately 90% of which appear only once. The sequenced material came from peripheral blood. These receptor sequences come from a woman between 45 and 65 years old with active or convalescent COVID-19.

The genes are TRBV4-3 and TRBJ2-7, with D unresolved. The CDR3 has 14 residues. Germline V gene lookup returns CDR1 LGHNA and CDR2 YSLEER. Trimming removed 0 bases at V and 3 bases at J, with 9 bases between. CDR3 protein: CASSQDRVSYEQYF. The CDR3, as DNA: TGCGCCAGCAGCCAAGATCGGGTAAGCTACGAGCAGTACTTC.

The CDR3 DNA reads as TGTGCCAGCACTATTGACAGTAAGCAGCCCCAGCATTTT. The encoded protein is CASTIDSKQPQHF. The chain has TRBV6-5 and TRBJ1-5; the D gene is possibly TRBD1 (5 bases). V was trimmed by 7 bases and J by 7 bases, leaving 14 bases between them. This CDR3 is built from 13 residues. Germline CDR1 MNHEY, CDR2 SVGAGI.

The chain joins TRBV7-9 to TRBJ1-3; D is perhaps TRBD1 (5 bases). The CDR3 is 14 residues long. Deletions cut 1 base from V and 4 bases from J, with 8 bases between. The germline V gene encodes CDR1 SEHNR and CDR2 FQNEAQ (reference sequence). CDR3 sequence: CASSLVGPGNTIYF. As DNA, the CDR3 is TGTGCCAGCAGCTTAGTGGGGCCCGGAAACACCATATATTTT.

The sample holds one count of this clone. This chain joins TRBV7-2 and TRBJ2-3, with TRBD2 matching over 9 bases. This CDR3 is 16 amino acids long. The V gene's germline CDR1 is SGHTA and CDR2 FQGNSA. After removal of 2 bases from V and 0 bases from J, the junction contained 3 bases not matched to a gene. CDR3: CASSLLAGISTDTQYF. CDR3 coding DNA: TGTGCCAGCAGCTTACTAGCGGGGATTAGCACAGATACGCAGTATTTT.

The rearrangement links TRBV27 to TRBJ1-3; the D gene is possibly TRBD1 (6 bases). The CDR3 length is 15 residues. Trimming cost V 5 bases and J 4 bases, with 15 bases left between them. Germline loops: CDR1 MNHEY, CDR2 SMNVEV (reference sequence). The CDR3, as DNA: TGTGCCAGCAGTAGGGGGGGGCTGGCAGGAAACACCATATATTTT. Residues: CASSRGGLAGNTIYF.

The gene calls are TRBV6-5 and TRBJ1-6; D might be TRBD1 (5 bases). Germline V lookup: CDR1 MNHEY, CDR2 SVGAGI. The CDR3 has 15 residues. Trimming shortened V by 3 bases and J by 10 bases, and 16 bases separated the two germline ends. CDR3 amino acids: CASSYMGGEGSPLHF. In DNA, the CDR3 is TGTGCCAGCAGTTATATGGGGGGGGAAGGGTCACCCCTCCACTTT.

The sample holds a few counts of this clone. The chain carries TRBV27 and TRBJ1-1; D unresolved. V lost 8 bases, J lost 0 bases, and 13 bases lay in between. The germline V gene has CDR1 MNHEY and CDR2 SMNVEV (reference sequence). This CDR3 is 14 amino acids long. CDR3 amino acids: CASGTATMNTEAFF. DNA of the CDR3: TGTGCCAGCGGTACGGCGACAATGAACACTGAAGCTTTCTTT.

The CDR3 loop is CASSLAGQGHYGYTF. The CDR3 DNA reads TGTGCCAGCAGTTTAGCAGGACAGGGGCACTATGGCTACACCTTC. The J gene is TRBJ1-2, the V gene TRBV5-5; 9 bases line up with TRBD1. CDR1 SGHKS and CDR2 YYEKEE come from the germline V gene (reference sequence). The CDR3 length is 15 residues. V lost 5 bases to trimming and J lost 3 bases; unmatched junction nucleotides: 8. Complete variable domain (other parts from reference TRBV5-5 and TRBJ1-2): DAGVTQSPTHLIKTRGQQVTLRCSPISGHKSVSWYQQVLGQGPQFIFQYYEKEERGRGNFPDRFSARQFPNYSSELNVNALLLGDSALYLCASSLAGQGHYGYTFGSGTRLTVV.

This chain joins TRBV5-4 and TRBJ1-1, with D possibly being TRBD1 (5 bases). V was trimmed by 4 bases and J by 5 bases, leaving 15 bases between them. This CDR3 has 14 residues. The V gene's germline CDR1 is SGHNT and CDR2 YYREEE (reference sequence). The CDR3 loop is CASSSTGRETEAFF. The CDR3 nucleotides read TGTGCCAGCAGCAGTACAGGTCGGGAGACTGAAGCTTTCTTT.

This chain connects TRBV20-1 to TRBJ1-1; no firm D call. Trimming stripped 3 bases from V and 11 bases from J, with 10 bases between. Germline V gene sequence: CDR1 DFQATT, CDR2 SNEGSKA (reference sequence). This CDR3 region has 10 residues. The DNA for the CDR3 is TGCAGTGCTAGCACCGCCGGGGCTTTCTTT. As protein: CSASTAGAFF.

This rearrangement joins TRBV7-8 to TRBJ1-2; TRBD1 matches at 12 bases. With V trimmed by 5 bases and J by 8 bases, 15 bases remained unmatched. CDR1 and CDR2 from the germline V gene are SGHVS and FQNEAQ. The CDR3 runs to 17 residues. CDR3 loop: CASSANSGTGGLRGYTF. CDR3 nucleotides: TGTGCCAGCAGCGCAAATTCCGGGACAGGGGGCCTTAGGGGCTACACCTTC. The variable domain in full, with the rest retrieved from reference TRBV7-8 and TRBJ1-2, is GAGVSQSPRYKVAKRGQDVALRCDPISGHVSLFWYQQALGQGPEFLTYFQNEAQLDKSGLPSDRFFAERPEGSVSTLKIQRTQQEDSAVYLCASSANSGTGGLRGYTFGSGTRLTVV.

This rearrangement joins TRBV19 to TRBJ1-3; D unclear. Trimming left V 6 bases short and J 4 bases short, with 13 bases between. Germline V lookup: CDR1 LNHDA, CDR2 SQIVND (reference sequence). There are 14 residues in the CDR3. DNA for the CDR3: TGTGCCAGTAGGGTTACTTCGTTAGGAAACACCATATATTTT. Translation gives CASRVTSLGNTIYF.

This clone was seen only once. This chain connects TRBV19 to TRBJ1-1, with 7 bases lining up with TRBD1. The trim removed 6 bases at V and 0 bases at J, leaving 10 bases unmatched. CDR1 LNHDA and CDR2 SQIVND come from the germline V gene (reference sequence). The CDR3 consists of 16 residues. The CDR3 loop is CASSQNTGQLNTEAFF. The CDR3 bases are TGTGCCAGTAGCCAAAACACGGGACAGCTGAACACTGAAGCTTTCTTT.

This chain uses TRBV3-1 (or the pseudogene TRBV3-2) with TRBJ2-5; tentative D call: TRBD2 (5 bases). V lost 4 bases, J lost 1 base, and 13 bases lay in between. Germline CDR1 and CDR2: LGHDT and YNNKEL (reference sequence). CDR3 size: 15 residues. The CDR3, as DNA: TGTGCCAGCAGCCCAGTACCGGGGAGCCAAGAGACCCAGTACTTC. It yields the protein CASSPVPGSQETQYF.

This chain connects TRBV6-6 to TRBJ1-5; D uncertain. Germline lookup yields CDR1 MNHNY and CDR2 SVGAGI (reference sequence). Trimming pared 2 bases from V and 5 bases from J, leaving 13 bases between. The CDR3 totals 15 residues. In DNA form, the CDR3 reads TGTGCCAGCAGTTACCAGAATGGTCGGGATCAGCCCCAGCATTTT. It yields the protein CASSYQNGRDQPQHF.

This sequence joins TRBV19 and TRBJ1-1; D gene unclear. This CDR3 is built from 13 residues. Deletions cut 7 bases from V and 1 base from J, with 10 bases between. The germline gives CDR1 LNHDA, CDR2 SQIVND (reference sequence). DNA of the CDR3: TGTGCCAGTACGACAATCGCGAACACTGAAGCTTTCTTT. It translates to CASTTIANTEAFF.

V usage is TRBV19 and J usage is TRBJ2-7, with 10 bases fitting TRBD2. The germline gives CDR1 LNHDA, CDR2 SQIVND (reference sequence). The V gene end was trimmed by 4 bases and the J gene end by 5 bases; junction bases not matched to a gene: 14. The CDR3 sequence is 17 residues long. The CDR3 DNA sequence: TGTGCCAGTAGTAACCCGGGAGGGAGCGGGGGGGCCCACGAGCAGTACTTC. It yields the protein CASSNPGGSGGAHEQYF.

The V gene is TRBV7-6, the J gene TRBJ2-1, with 8 bases identical to TRBD2. Trimming took 2 bases from V and 8 from J; bases not matched to a gene: 8. The CDR3 consists of 15 residues. Germline V gene sequence: CDR1 SGHVS, CDR2 FNYEAQ. Here the CDR3 DNA reads TGTGCCAGCAGCTTATCACTAGCGGAGAGGGATGAGCAGTTCTTC. This encodes CASSLSLAERDEQFF.

J is TRBJ1-2 and V is TRBV6-5; D is possibly TRBD1 (6 bases). The length of the CDR3 is 11 residues. The V gene lost 7 bases and the J gene lost 7 bases, with 10 bases spanning the gap. The germline V gene encodes CDR1 MNHEY and CDR2 SVGAGI. The CDR3 nucleotides are TGTGCCAGCACGACAGGAGTTGGCTACACCTTC. It yields the protein CASTTGVGYTF.

The chain has TRBV3-1 (or the pseudogene TRBV3-2) and TRBJ2-2, with 9 nucleotides matching TRBD1. This CDR3 has 14 amino acids. The germline gives CDR1 LGHDT, CDR2 YNNKEL (reference sequence). V shed 6 bases, J shed 6 bases, and the junction held 5 bases outside the gene matches. In DNA, the CDR3 is TGTGCCAGCAGTGGACAGGGGATCGCCGGGGAGCTGTTTTTT. As protein: CASSGQGIAGELFF.

The chain carries TRBV20-1 and TRBJ1-1; D uncertain. Trimming removed 0 bases at V and 6 bases at J, with 5 bases between. The CDR3 runs 11 residues. CDR1 DFQATT and CDR2 SNEGSKA come from the germline V gene (reference sequence). CDR3 amino acids: CSARDVAEAFF. The DNA of the CDR3 is TGCAGTGCTAGAGATGTCGCTGAAGCTTTCTTT.

The rearrangement uses TRBV7-2 and TRBJ2-2; the D gene is possibly TRBD2 (6 bases). The CDR3 covers 15 residues. In germline, CDR1 is SGHTA, CDR2 FQGNSA. The ends were cut back, 4 bases at V and 7 bases at J, with 16 bases in the middle. The CDR3 region is CASSYKTGTVGELFF. DNA for the CDR3: TGTGCCAGCAGCTACAAAACCGGGACTGTCGGGGAGCTGTTTTTT.

This chain connects TRBV9 to TRBJ1-1; D perhaps matches TRBD1 (6 bases). The CDR3 has 13 residues. The germline V gene encodes CDR1 SGDLS and CDR2 YYNGEE. V was shortened by 4 bases and J by 5 bases, with 12 bases between the two germline ends. Written as DNA, the CDR3 is TGTGCCAGCAGCATGGGAGGGGGGACTGAAGCTTTCTTT. This gives the protein CASSMGGGTEAFF.

The V and J genes are TRBV10-3 and TRBJ1-2, with a possible D match to TRBD1 (6 bases). The V gene's germline CDR1 is ENHRY and CDR2 SYGVKD. This CDR3 region has 16 residues. Trimming stripped 8 bases from V and 6 bases from J, with 25 bases between. The CDR3 is CAIGGKGFDPMDGYTF. CDR3 DNA: TGTGCCATCGGGGGCAAGGGCTTCGACCCTATGGATGGCTACACCTTC.

The chain recombines TRBV7-2 with TRBJ2-1; 16 nucleotides align to TRBD2. The CDR3 runs 16 residues. V was clipped by 5 bases and J by 10 bases; unmatched bases: 8. Germline V CDR1 and CDR2: SGHTA, FQGNSA. The CDR3 sequence: CASSAGTSGGGREQFF. The CDR3 coding sequence is TGTGCCAGCAGCGCTGGGACTAGCGGGGGGGGGAGAGAGCAGTTCTTC.

V usage is TRBV5-6 and J usage is TRBJ2-3; D ambiguous. Per germline, CDR1 SGHDT and CDR2 YYEEEE. The CDR3 runs to 13 residues. With 1 base removed from V and 4 bases from J, the gap between germline ends came to 7 bases. The CDR3 loop reads CASSLWQSDTQYF. CDR3 bases: TGTGCCAGCAGCTTGTGGCAGTCAGATACGCAGTATTTT.

This chain links TRBV9 with TRBJ1-1; the match to TRBD1 covers 10 bases. The germline V gene has CDR1 SGDLS and CDR2 YYNGEE. V was clipped by 0 bases and J by 5 bases; unmatched bases: 1. The length of the CDR3 is 14 residues. The CDR3 sequence is CASSVVGQGTEAFF. The CDR3 DNA sequence: TGTGCCAGCAGCGTAGTGGGACAGGGGACTGAAGCTTTCTTT.

The J gene is TRBJ1-2, the V gene TRBV5-1; 11 nucleotides agree with TRBD1. This CDR3 is 14 amino acids long. The J segment lost 6 bases and the V segment lost 4 bases, leaving 5 bases of the junction unmatched. CDR1 and CDR2 from the germline V gene are SGHRS and YFSETQ. In DNA form, the CDR3 reads TGCGCCAGCAGCCAGGACAGGGGGCTTGATGGCTACACCTTC. Translating it yields CASSQDRGLDGYTF.

J is TRBJ2-4 and V is TRBV6-6, with a possible D match to TRBD1 (6 bases). CDR1 is MNHNY, CDR2 SVGAGI, per germline (reference sequence). The germline V and J ends were trimmed by 5 bases and 6 bases, with 14 bases remaining between them. This CDR3 contains 14 residues. CDR3 sequence: CASSHRDSLNIQYF. As DNA, the CDR3 is TGTGCCAGCAGTCACAGGGATTCCCTAAACATTCAGTACTTC.